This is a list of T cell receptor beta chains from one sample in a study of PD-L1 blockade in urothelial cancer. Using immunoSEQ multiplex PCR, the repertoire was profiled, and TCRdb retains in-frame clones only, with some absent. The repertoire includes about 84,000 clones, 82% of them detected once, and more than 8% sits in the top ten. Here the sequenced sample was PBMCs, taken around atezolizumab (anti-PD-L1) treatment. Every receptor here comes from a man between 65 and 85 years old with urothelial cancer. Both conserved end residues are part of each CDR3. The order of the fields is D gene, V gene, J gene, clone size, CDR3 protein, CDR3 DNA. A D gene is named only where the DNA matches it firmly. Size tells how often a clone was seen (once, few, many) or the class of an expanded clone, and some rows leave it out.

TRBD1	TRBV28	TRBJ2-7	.	CATTGDRDEQYF	TGTGCCACAACAGGGGATCGGGACGAGCAGTACTTC
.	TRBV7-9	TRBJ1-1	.	CASAEGRNTEAFF	TGTGCCAGCGCCGAGGGTAGGAACACTGAAGCTTTCTTT
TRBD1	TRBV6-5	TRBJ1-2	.	CASSRSGGSGYTF	TGTGCCAGCAGCCGATCAGGGGGCAGTGGCTACACCTTC
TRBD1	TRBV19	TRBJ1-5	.	CASSPGQGLQPQHF	TGTGCCAGTAGTCCCGGACAGGGTCTCCAGCCCCAGCATTTT
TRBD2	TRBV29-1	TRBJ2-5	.	CSVVWGLAGGGETQYF	TGCAGCGTTGTTTGGGGACTAGCGGGAGGAGGTGAGACCCAGTACTTC
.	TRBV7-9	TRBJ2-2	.	CASSQGSQAGELFF	TGTGCCAGCAGCCAAGGAAGTCAGGCGGGGGAGCTGTTTTTT
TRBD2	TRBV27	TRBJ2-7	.	CASSPLAQPYEQYF	TGTGCCAGCAGTCCACTAGCGCAACCCTACGAGCAGTACTTC
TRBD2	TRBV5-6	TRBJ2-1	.	CASSLGPFISGTEQFF	TGTGCCAGCAGCTTGGGTCCGTTTATTAGCGGGACTGAGCAGTTCTTC
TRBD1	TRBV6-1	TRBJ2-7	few	CASSPRGPRDEQYF	TGTGCCAGCAGCCCCAGGGGGCCGCGAGACGAGCAGTACTTC
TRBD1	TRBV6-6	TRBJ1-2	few	CASSPGQSLLGYTF	TGTGCCAGCAGCCCGGGACAGTCGCTCTTGGGCTACACCTTC
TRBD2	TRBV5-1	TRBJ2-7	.	CASSLVSSGGYEQYF	TGCGCCAGCAGCTTGGTATCTAGCGGGGGCTACGAGCAGTACTTC
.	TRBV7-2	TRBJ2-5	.	CASRGAETQYF	TGTGCCAGCAGGGGCGCAGAGACCCAGTACTTC
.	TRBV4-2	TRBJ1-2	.	CASSQEGQVDSNYGYTF	TGTGCCAGCAGCCAAGAAGGCCAGGTAGATTCTAACTATGGCTACACCTTC
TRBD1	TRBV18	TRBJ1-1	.	CASSPAGGGNTEAFF	TGTGCCAGCTCACCAGCAGGGGGAGGGAACACTGAAGCTTTCTTT
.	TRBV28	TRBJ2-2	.	CASSLGWNTGELFF	TGTGCCAGCAGTTTGGGCTGGAACACCGGGGAGCTGTTTTTT
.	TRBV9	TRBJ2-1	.	CASSVGSVANEQFF	TGTGCCAGCAGCGTAGGGTCGGTTGCGAATGAGCAGTTCTTC
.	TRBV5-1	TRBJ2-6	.	CASSLGQGGGANVLTF	TGCGCCAGCAGCTTGGGACAGGGAGGAGGGGCCAACGTCCTGACTTTC
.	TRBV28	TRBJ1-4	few	CASSLSAGINEKLFF	TGTGCCAGCAGTTTATCGGCGGGCATTAATGAAAAACTGTTTTTT
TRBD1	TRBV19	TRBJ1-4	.	CASSMNRGGEKLFF	TGTGCCAGTAGTATGAACAGGGGTGGCGAAAAACTGTTTTTT
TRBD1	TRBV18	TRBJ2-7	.	CASSPSGQADEQYF	TGTGCCAGCTCACCGTCAGGACAGGCTGACGAGCAGTACTTC
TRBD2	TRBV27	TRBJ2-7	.	CASSLYRLAGGWSEQYF	TGTGCCAGCAGTTTATACCGACTAGCGGGAGGGTGGTCCGAGCAGTACTTC
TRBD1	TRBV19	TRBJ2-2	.	CASSIPTGFATGELFF	TGTGCCAGTAGTATCCCGACAGGGTTTGCCACCGGGGAGCTGTTTTTT
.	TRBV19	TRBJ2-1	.	CASSIPVDNEQFF	TGTGCCAGTAGTATCCCCGTAGACAATGAGCAGTTCTTC
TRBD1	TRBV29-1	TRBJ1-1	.	CSASTGGTAEAFF	TGCAGCGCCTCGACAGGGGGCACAGCTGAAGCTTTCTTT
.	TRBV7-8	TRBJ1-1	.	CASSLQGGAEAFF	TGTGCCAGCAGCTTACAAGGGGGGGCTGAAGCTTTCTTT
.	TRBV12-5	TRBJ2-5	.	CASGNLRGGETQYF	TGTGCTAGTGGGAACTTACGAGGTGGGGAGACCCAGTACTTC
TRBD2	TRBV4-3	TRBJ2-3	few	CASSQSTSYGITDTQYF	TGCGCCAGCAGCCAATCGACTAGCTATGGGATCACAGATACGCAGTATTTT
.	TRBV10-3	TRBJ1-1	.	CAINQAAGDTEAFF	TGTGCCATCAATCAGGCAGCGGGGGACACTGAAGCTTTCTTT
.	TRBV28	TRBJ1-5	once	CASSLGSGSNQPQHF	TGTGCCAGCAGTTTAGGCAGTGGTAGCAATCAGCCCCAGCATTTT
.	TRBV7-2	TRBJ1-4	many	CASSASVTTELFF	TGTGCCAGCAGCGCCTCAGTAACGACAGAACTGTTTTTT
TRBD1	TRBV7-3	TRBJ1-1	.	CASSSTGYTEAFF	TGTGCCAGCAGCTCGACAGGGTACACTGAAGCTTTCTTT
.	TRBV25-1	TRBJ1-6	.	CASSDTGSYNSPLHF	TGTGCCAGCAGTGACACAGGGTCTTATAATTCACCCCTCCACTTT
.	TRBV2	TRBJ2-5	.	CASSESEGEETQYF	TGTGCCAGCAGTGAATCGGAAGGGGAAGAGACCCAGTACTTC
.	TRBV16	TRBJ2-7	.	CASSQSAGEQYF	TGTGCCAGCAGCCAATCCGCAGGGGAGCAGTACTTC
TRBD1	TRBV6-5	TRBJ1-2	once	CASRVGQGLYGYTF	TGTGCCAGCAGAGTTGGACAGGGGCTCTATGGCTACACCTTC
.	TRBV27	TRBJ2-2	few	CASTGDGELFF	TGTGCCAGCACCGGGGACGGGGAGCTGTTTTTT
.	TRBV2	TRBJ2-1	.	CASSEPGRGNNEQFF	TGTGCCAGCAGTGAACCCGGGAGAGGAAACAATGAGCAGTTCTTC
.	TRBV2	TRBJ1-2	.	CASSDRGPNYGYTF	TGTGCCAGCAGTGACAGGGGACCTAACTATGGCTACACCTTC
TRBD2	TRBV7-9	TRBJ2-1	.	CASSFGTSGIQFF	TGTGCCAGCAGCTTCGGGACTAGCGGAATTCAGTTCTTC
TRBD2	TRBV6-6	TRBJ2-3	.	CASRRLAGASDTQYF	TGTGCCAGCAGACGACTAGCGGGAGCCTCAGATACGCAGTATTTT
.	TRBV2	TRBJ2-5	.	CASRGPFSQETQYF	TGTGCCAGCAGGGGCCCGTTTTCCCAAGAGACCCAGTACTTC
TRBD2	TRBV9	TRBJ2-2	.	CASSGAGAGELFF	TGTGCCAGCAGCGGGGCGGGGGCCGGGGAGCTGTTTTTT
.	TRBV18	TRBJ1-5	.	CASSPTANSNQPQHF	TGTGCCAGCTCCCCGACAGCAAATAGCAATCAGCCCCAGCATTTT
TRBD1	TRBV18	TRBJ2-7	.	CASSPGQGDYEQYF	TGTGCCAGCTCACCCGGACAGGGGGACTACGAGCAGTACTTC
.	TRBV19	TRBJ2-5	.	CATQDRDFQETQYF	TGTGCCACACAGGACCGGGACTTCCAAGAGACCCAGTACTTC
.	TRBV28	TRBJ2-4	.	CASSLGQSLNIQYF	TGTGCCAGCAGTTTAGGCCAGTCCCTAAACATTCAGTACTTC
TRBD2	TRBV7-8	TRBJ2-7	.	CASTPTAGDLYEQYF	TGTGCCAGCACCCCTACAGCGGGGGATCTCTACGAGCAGTACTTC
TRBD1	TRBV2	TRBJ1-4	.	CASSPPDRGNEKLFF	TGTGCCAGCAGTCCCCCGGACAGGGGGAATGAAAAACTGTTTTTT
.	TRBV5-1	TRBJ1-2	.	CASSSSGGAENSGYTF	TGCGCCAGCAGTTCGTCGGGGGGCGCGGAAAATAGTGGCTACACCTTC
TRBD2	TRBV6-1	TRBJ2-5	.	CASSLAGGNQETQYF	TGTGCCAGCAGTCTAGCGGGGGGGAACCAAGAGACCCAGTACTTC
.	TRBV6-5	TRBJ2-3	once	CASSYTTVEVTDTQYF	TGTGCCAGCAGTTACACGACGGTAGAGGTAACAGATACGCAGTATTTT
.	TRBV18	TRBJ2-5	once	CASSPLVHAGQETQYF	TGTGCCAGCTCACCATTGGTTCATGCGGGGCAAGAGACCCAGTACTTC
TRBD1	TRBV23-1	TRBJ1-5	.	CASSQPTGVSNQPQHF	TGCGCCAGCAGTCAGCCGACAGGGGTCAGCAATCAGCCCCAGCATTTT
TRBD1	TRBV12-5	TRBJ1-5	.	CASGSGQGSNQPQHF	TGTGCTAGTGGCTCGGGACAGGGGAGTAATCAGCCCCAGCATTTT
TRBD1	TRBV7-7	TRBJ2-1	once	CASQQGAGASGKQFF	TGTGCTAGCCAACAGGGGGCCGGGGCTAGCGGTAAGCAGTTCTTC
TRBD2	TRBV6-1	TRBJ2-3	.	CACRGGSNTDTQYF	TGTGCCTGTCGCGGGGGAAGTAACACAGATACGCAGTATTTT